Sequencing of this TCR beta chain was carried out in a study of blood T cell repertoires in COVID-19. Across the whole study: T cells, B-cell-depleted T cells, or PBMCs supplied cDNA or gDNA.

The CDR3 is made up of 15 amino acids. With V trimmed by 3 bases and J by 5 bases, 5 bases remained unmatched. In germline, CDR1 is SGDLS, CDR2 YYNGEE. This clone occurred once. The authors' processing: Nucleated cell counts were estimated from reference gene primer amplification. Generated by immunoSEQ multiplex PCR, the TCRdb table keeps only in-frame clones and is missing some. V and J calls and clone size are given by that table; D and trimming were obtained from the DNA. This table holds some 490,000 clones, 80% to 90% found once. This receptor was taken from a human donor in a cohort sampled during active COVID-19. The specimen sequenced was peripheral blood. The chain has TRBV9 and TRBJ1-6; TRBD1 agrees at 7 bases. The CDR3 nucleotides are TGTGCCAGCAGCGAGGGGACAGTAGATAATTCACCCCTCCACTTT. This gives the protein CASSEGTVDNSPLHF. Full variable domain (rest looked up from reference TRBV9 and TRBJ1-6): DSGVTQTPKHLITATGQRVTLRCSPRSGDLSVYWYQQSLDQGLQFLIQYYNGEERAKGNILERFSAQQFPDLHSELNLSSLELGDSALYFCASSEGTVDNSPLHFGNGTRLTVT.